The TCR beta chain described here comes from a study of shared clonotypes between healthy human individuals (dated by TCRdb to the early 2020s). As for the study more broadly: The cohort comprised two women and a few men aged 18 to 49 years. Libraries were prepared and TCR repertoires were sequenced by different laboratories using diverse techniques, in order to increase sequencing depth and limit assay-specific biases. To estimate repertoire size and how much clonotype sharing occurs between individuals, the study deeply sequenced the blood TCR repertoires of several healthy adults. Leukapheresis yielded between about 0.85 and 10 billion PBMCs per donor. For each donor, three plates each were used for CD4 naive and CD4 memory, two plates were used for CD8 naive, and one plate was used for CD8 memory.

In the case of this clone: Which antigen it targets is not known. The sample holds no much larger clone one base away, and base qualities are not on file.

Trimmed from V: 5 bases; trimmed from J: 5 bases; junction bases lacking a gene match: 5. The germline V gene (reference sequence) supplies CDR1 SEHNR and CDR2 FQNEAQ. The CDR3 runs 14 residues from the cysteine to the phenylalanine. Only the CDR3 DNA stays, 42 bases, in frame from base 1. Using the deep immunoSEQ assay, TCR CDR3 regions were amplified from genomic DNA by multiplex PCR. For each cell subset, the extracted genomic DNA was distributed evenly across all wells of several immunoSEQ 96-well plates, and each plate served as one replicate. For sorted subsets, each replicate PCR was loaded with 150 to 250 ng genomic DNA, equivalent to approximately 33,000 T cell genomes. Purified libraries were measured with a Qubit 3.0 fluorometer, size-checked on a Bioanalyzer 2100, and measured again with the KAPA Library Quantification kit. Every immunoSEQ 96-well plate was sequenced on a separate single-read 150-cycle Illumina NextSeq 550 flow cell. On the authors' methods: Because the immunoSEQ output held only junctional sequences and lacked quality scores, the filtering could not match the filtering applied to full-length reads. To assign V/J genes and CDR3, sequences were annotated using PyIR, a Python wrapper for IgBLAST v1.9, with IMGT germline references. Reads were filtered out if the reads had weak V/J assignments (E-value above 1e-6), no CDR3, stop codons, out-of-frame junctions, or ambiguous translated residues. V3J clonotypes were defined as sequences sharing an identical inferred V gene, J gene, and CDR3 amino acid sequence. To compute the percentage overlap between repertoires, the number of shared unique clonotypes was divided by the size of the smaller repertoire. Repertoire richness was assessed with RTK rarefaction, the Chao1 estimator, and Recon v2.1 estimates of unobserved clonotypes. For all TCRbeta clonotypes obtained by the gDNA method from a handful of donors, generation probabilities were computed with OLGA. In its TCRdb copy, this immuneACCESS table keeps in-frame sequences only and misses some clones. Where compared with another copy, unresolved V genes explain less than half of these, and the others have no known cause. V and J calls and clone size come straight from that table; D and trimming were deduced from the DNA. The sample includes 550,000 to 800,000 clones, with 90% observed a single time. The ten largest clones capture more than 30% of the sample.

The paper as a whole reports these results and caveats: Larger estimated clonotype richness was generally found for naive subsets than for memory subsets. The small number of donors limited the genetic and exposure-history diversity represented. Even with the large sequencing depth, rarefaction of the sorted-subset datasets indicated that sequencing was incomplete. About 5% of naive CD4, around 3.5% of naive CD8, approximately 2% of memory CD4, and roughly 0.4% of memory CD8 clonotypes were shared across a few donors. Clonotypes shared by all four sorted-subset donors showed higher generation probabilities than non-shared clonotypes. Based on pairwise subsampling, the degree of clonotype sharing among donors was expected to be affected by sequencing depth. Sampling was restricted to blood, and TCR repertoires in tissue are likely to differ from TCR repertoires in blood.

Donors were healthy HIV-negative adults with no recently reported acute infections or vaccinations. Every donor was a Caucasian adult residing in Nashville, Tennessee, USA. CD8 memory samples consisted of magnetically selected CD45RO+ cells combined with CCR7-negative CD45RA+ effector memory (TemRA) cells. Blood was collected by leukapheresis, and PBMCs were isolated by Ficoll-Histopaque density gradient centrifugation and then cryopreserved in liquid nitrogen vapor phase. Analytical flow cytometry was used to check the purity and quantity of each magnetically sorted T cell population. Genomic DNA was isolated from every sorted fraction and measured by UV absorbance on a Nanodrop 2000c.

This clonotype originated in a man between 18 and 35 years old in good health. Some clones in this sample may be carry-over from other donors' samples. Rearrangement joined TRBV7-9 to TRBJ2-7, with 11 bases in between that match TRBD1. The sequenced material came from memory CD8+ T cells from PBMCs. The sample's cell subset or site label, in plain terms: CD45RO+ cells pooled with CCR7-negative TemRA cells. The base sequence is TGTGCCAGCAGCCGCCCGGGACAGGGGGACGAGCAGTACTTC. Translated, it gives CASSRPGQGDEQYF.